Following are 10 T cell receptor beta chains from one sample sequenced in a study of regulatory T cells in long-lasting Graves disease. The time point here: newly diagnosed GD, antithyroid drugs for less than 3 months. Isolated PBMC RNA provided the starting material for the TCR library. HTBI primers from iRepertoire and Arm-PCR of CDR3 regions yielded the TCR beta libraries. MiXCR was run by TCRdb on the multiplex PCR reads, yielding one entry per CDR3 protein. The data hold over 400,000 distinct CDR3 sequences, with 12% to 15% observed a single time. These sequences were also reported in another study, on T cells in Graves' hyperthyroidism and ophthalmopathy.

Sequences were derived from peripheral blood mononuclear cells (PBMCs), sampled at new diagnosis, from a patient treated with antithyroid drugs. The receptor set was obtained from a woman in her forties or fifties with Graves disease.

This clonotype came up many times. The CDR3 sequence: CASSDEVPLYGQYF. The CDR3, as DNA: TGTGCCAGCAGTGACGAGGTCCCCTTATACGGGCAGTATTTT. V and J are TRBV6-1 and TRBJ2-3; D not resolved. This CDR3 has 14 residues. Germline lookup yields CDR1 MNHNS and CDR2 SASEGT. The V end was cut by 3 bases, the J end by 11 bases, with 18 bases between.

This clonotype has only a few counts. The chain combines TRBV30 with TRBJ2-3; 12 bases fit TRBD2. Matching the DNA end better, TRBJ2-7 makes the J call doubtful. Germline assignment: CDR1 GTSNPN and CDR2 SVGIG (reference sequence). This CDR3 spans 15 amino acids. CDR3 DNA: TGTGCCTGGCACCAAGGACTAGCGGGACGGAACGAGCAGTACTTC. It encodes CAWHQGLAGRNEQYF.

The V and J genes are TRBV7-9 and TRBJ1-2; TRBD1 agrees at 8 bases. The trim removed 5 bases at V and 4 bases at J, leaving 9 bases unmatched. This CDR3 has 15 residues. From germline, CDR1 is SEHNR and CDR2 FQNEAQ (reference sequence). CDR3 in DNA: TGTGCCAGCAGCCGGCAGGGGGCGGACAGCTATGGCTACACCTTC. As protein: CASSRQGADSYGYTF.

This clonotype occurred many times. The V call is TRBV7-2, the J call TRBJ2-5; 7 bases map to TRBD1. Germline V gene lookup returns CDR1 SGHTA and CDR2 FQGNSA. V shed 0 bases and J 0 bases; nucleotides not matched to a gene: 4. This CDR3 contains 16 residues. CDR3: CASSLAPQGHQETQYF. For the CDR3, the DNA is TGTGCCAGCAGCTTAGCCCCACAGGGGCACCAAGAGACCCAGTACTTC.

This clonotype was counted ten times or more. CDR3 in DNA: TGTGCCAGCAGCTCGACGAGGACAGGGAGGGGGGAAAAACTGTTTTTT. Translation: CASSSTRTGRGEKLFF. The chain combines TRBV9 with TRBJ1-4, with 8 bases lining up with TRBD1. Trimming at V came to 4 bases and at J to 8 bases, leaving 13 bases not matched to a gene. The CDR3 runs to 16 residues. Germline V lookup: CDR1 SGDLS, CDR2 YYNGEE.

In this sample, this clonotype turned up many times. The chain uses TRBV27 and TRBJ2-1; 10 nucleotides align to TRBD2. Germline CDR1 reads MNHEY; CDR2 reads SMNVEV (reference sequence). The ends lost 8 bases at V and 2 bases at J; junction bases unmatched: 12. This CDR3 is 17 amino acids long. As DNA, the CDR3 is TGTGCCAGCGCAACGGGAAAACTAGCGGGACCCTACAATGAGCAGTTCTTC. This gives the protein CASATGKLAGPYNEQFF.

This clonotype was seen a handful of times. This rearrangement joins TRBV7-9 to TRBJ1-5, with TRBD1 identical over 8 bases. The J segment lost 2 bases and the V segment lost 1 base, leaving 4 bases of the junction unmatched. The CDR3 loop spans 16 amino acids. Germline CDR1 SEHNR, CDR2 FQNEAQ (reference sequence). The CDR3 protein is CASSLEGQGRNQPQHF. DNA of the CDR3: TGTGCCAGCAGCTTAGAAGGACAGGGCCGCAATCAGCCCCAGCATTTT.

This clonotype showed up many times. J is TRBJ2-1 and V is TRBV20-1, with TRBD2 matching 8 bases. The junction had 11 bases not matched to a gene; V was cut back by 1 base and J by 0 bases. CDR3 length: 18 residues. CDR1 DFQATT and CDR2 SNEGSKA come from the germline V gene (reference sequence). CDR3: CSARASSGALSSYNEQFF. CDR3 DNA: TGCAGTGCTAGAGCGAGTAGCGGGGCCTTAAGCTCCTACAATGAGCAGTTCTTC.

The chain combines TRBV7-9 with TRBJ2-7; TRBD1 matches at 7 bases. Germline V gene data show CDR1 as SEHNR and CDR2 as FQNEAQ (reference sequence). The V and J ends lost 5 bases and 5 bases, in that order; junction bases with no gene match: 6. The CDR3 runs to 13 residues. This CDR3 reads CASSTTGAHEQYF. CDR3 in DNA: TGTGCCAGCAGCACCACAGGGGCCCACGAGCAGTACTTC.

In this sample, this clonotype turned up many times. The chain links TRBV28 to TRBJ1-1; D not resolved. The CDR3 is made up of 15 amino acids. V lost 2 bases to trimming and J lost 8 bases, with 18 bases between them. Germline V CDR1 and CDR2: MDHEN, SYDVKM. Here the CDR3 DNA reads TGTGCCAGCAGTTTAAGTTGGCGCGGAGCCCAAGAAGCTTTCTTT. Translation gives CASSLSWRGAQEAFF.